These 8 T cell receptor beta chains share one sample of origin, sequenced in a study of shared clonotypes between healthy human individuals. Profiled with immunoSEQ multiplex PCR; TCRdb holds only in-frame clones, not every one. The top ten hold 0.32% of the sample, which has about 380,000 clones, around 96% seen once. The material sequenced was memory CD8+ T cells sorted from blood. Noted subset: CD45RO+ cells pooled with CCR7-negative TemRA cells. These receptors were taken from a young man in good health.

This chain links TRBV7-9 with TRBJ1-4; D is uncertain. Germline-derived CDR1 and CDR2 are SEHNR and FQNEAQ (reference sequence). The V end lost 1 base, the J end lost 7 bases, and 4 bases lay between the germline ends. The CDR3 is 12 residues long. The CDR3 reads CASSLDAEKLFF. DNA of the CDR3: TGTGCCAGCAGCTTAGATGCTGAAAAACTGTTTTTT.

The chain is built from TRBV27 and TRBJ2-1; possible D gene TRBD1, 6 bases. The CDR3 has 11 residues. Trimming removed 10 bases from V and 8 bases from J, with 12 bases in between. CDR1 is MNHEY, CDR2 SMNVEV, per germline (reference sequence). CDR3 nucleotide sequence: TGTGCCAAAGACAGGAGTGATGAGCAGTTCTTC. Amino acid sequence: CAKDRSDEQFF.

The chain employs TRBV9 and TRBJ2-1; D gene uncertain. V lost 4 bases and J 0 bases, leaving 11 bases between the germline ends. Germline CDR1 SGDLS, CDR2 YYNGEE. This CDR3 is built from 15 residues. CDR3 loop: CASSLYASSYNEQFF. CDR3 nucleotides: TGTGCCAGCAGCTTGTACGCCAGCTCCTACAATGAGCAGTTCTTC.

The chain combines TRBV18 with TRBJ2-1; 7 bases map to TRBD2. Germline trimming cut 3 bases from V and 0 bases from J; bases unmatched to any gene: 2. This CDR3 is 15 amino acids long. Per germline, CDR1 KGHSH and CDR2 LQKENI. The CDR3 here is CASSPGGSSYNEQFF. CDR3 nucleotide sequence: TGTGCCAGCTCACCCGGCGGGAGCTCCTACAATGAGCAGTTCTTC.

This rearrangement joins TRBV7-2 to TRBJ2-7; no definite D call. V lost 11 bases to trimming and J lost 2 bases, with 4 bases between them. The CDR3 extends over 9 amino acids. The germline V gene encodes CDR1 SGHTA and CDR2 FQGNSA. The CDR3 DNA reads as TGTGCCGGGGCCTACGAGCAGTACTTC. Protein sequence: CAGAYEQYF.

The genes are TRBV4-2 and TRBJ2-3, with 10 bases lining up with TRBD1. Germline-derived CDR1 and CDR2 are LGHNA and YNFKEQ. The CDR3 has 15 residues. With V trimmed by 4 bases and J by 5 bases, 6 bases remained unmatched. CDR3 in DNA: TGTGCCAGCAGCCGACCGGGACAGGGGAGAGATACGCAGTATTTT. Amino acid sequence: CASSRPGQGRDTQYF.

This rearrangement joins TRBV2 to TRBJ2-6, with TRBD1 matching 7 bases. V lost 6 bases to trimming and J lost 2 bases; unmatched junction nucleotides: 16. CDR3 length: 19 amino acids. Germline CDR1 SNHLY, CDR2 FYNNEI. Here the CDR3 DNA reads TGTGCCAGCAGCGGGACAGAACCTCTAAGAAAGACTGGGGCCAACGTCCTGACTTTC. This codes for CASSGTEPLRKTGANVLTF.

The V and J genes are TRBV15 and TRBJ2-3; D is undetermined. The CDR3 totals 14 residues. Trimming left V 1 base short and J 6 bases short, with 11 bases between. Germline V gene sequence: CDR1 LNHNV, CDR2 YYDKDF (reference sequence). For the CDR3, the DNA is TGTGCCACCAGCAGAGGGTTAGCTAGGGATACGCAGTATTTT. This sequence encodes CATSRGLARDTQYF. The entire variable domain, with the rest obtained from reference TRBV15 and TRBJ2-3, is as follows: DAMVIQNPRYQVTQFGKPVTLSCSQTLNHNVMYWYQQKSSQAPKLLFHYYDKDFNNEADTPDNFQSRRPNTSFCFLDIRSPGLGDTAMYLCATSRGLARDTQYFGPGTRLTVL.